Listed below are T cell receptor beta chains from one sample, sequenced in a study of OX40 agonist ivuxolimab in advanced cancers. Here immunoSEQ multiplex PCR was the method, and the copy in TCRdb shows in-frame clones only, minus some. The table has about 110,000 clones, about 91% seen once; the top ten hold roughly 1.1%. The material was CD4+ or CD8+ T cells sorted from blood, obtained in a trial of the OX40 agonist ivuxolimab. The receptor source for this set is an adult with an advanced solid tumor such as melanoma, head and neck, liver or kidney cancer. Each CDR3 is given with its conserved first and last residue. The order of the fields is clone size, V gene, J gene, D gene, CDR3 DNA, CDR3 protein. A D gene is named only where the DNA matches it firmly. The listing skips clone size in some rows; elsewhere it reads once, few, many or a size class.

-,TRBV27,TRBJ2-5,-,TGTGCCAGCAGTGCCTCCGGGAGAATACGGCGAGAAGAGACCCAGTACTTC,CASSASGRIRREETQYF
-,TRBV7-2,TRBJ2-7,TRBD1,TGTGCCAGCAGCTTTAAAGGGACCGGGACAGTGGGGGAGCAGTACTTC,CASSFKGTGTVGEQYF
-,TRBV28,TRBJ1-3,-,TGTGCCAGCAGTTCCTCCTCCGCAGGGGTGGCGGGAAACACCATATATTTT,CASSSSSAGVAGNTIYF
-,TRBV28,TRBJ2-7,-,TGTGCCAGCAGCCAGGGCACCTACGAGCAGTACTTC,CASSQGTYEQYF
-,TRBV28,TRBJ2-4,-,TGTGCCAGCAGTTTGGGGCCGAAAAACATTCAGTACTTC,CASSLGPKNIQYF
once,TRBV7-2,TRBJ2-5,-,TGTGCCAGCAGCTTAGGAGGGATGAGGGTAGAGACCCAGTACTTC,CASSLGGMRVETQYF
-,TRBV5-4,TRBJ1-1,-,TGTGCCAGCAGCTACCCGGGACGGGCAAACACTGAAGCTTTCTTT,CASSYPGRANTEAFF
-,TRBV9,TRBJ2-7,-,TGTGCCAGCAGCGTAGCAGCGGGTTACTCCTACGAGCAGTACTTC,CASSVAAGYSYEQYF
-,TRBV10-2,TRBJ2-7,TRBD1,TGCGCCAGCAGTGAGGTGGGACAGGGGCTTTACGAGCAGTACTTC,CASSEVGQGLYEQYF
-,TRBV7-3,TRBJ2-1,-,TGTGCCAGCAGCCCCGGACAACCCTCCTACAATGAGCAGTTCTTC,CASSPGQPSYNEQFF
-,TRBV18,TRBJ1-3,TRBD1,TGTGCCAGCTCACCACTCAGGGGGTCTGGAAACACCATATATTTT,CASSPLRGSGNTIYF
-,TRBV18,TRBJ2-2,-,TGTGCCAGCTCACTATGGGGGGGACAAGACACCGGGGAGCTGTTTTTT,CASSLWGGQDTGELFF
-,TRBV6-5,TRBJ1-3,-,TGTGCCAGCAGACCCACGAGCTCTGGAAACACCATATATTTT,CASRPTSSGNTIYF